The 13 T cell receptor beta chains given below trace back to one sample, sequenced in a study of Graves' ophthalmopathy and Graves' hyperthyroidism. The authors amplified TCR beta CDR3 regions from RNA transcripts. After a first-round RT-PCR with HTBI primers, a second-round multiplex PCR was run. TCRdb reanalysed the multiplex PCR reads using MiXCR and keeps one entry per CDR3 protein. The sample lists about 660,000 distinct CDR3 sequences; roughly 39% were seen once. Sequencing was carried out using peripheral blood. These receptors came from an adult man with Graves' ophthalmopathy.

The rearrangement uses TRBV9 and TRBJ1-5, with TRBD1 identical over 7 bases. The ends lost 4 bases at V and 1 base at J; junction bases unmatched: 8. The CDR3 totals 16 residues. The germline CDR1 and CDR2 sequences are SGDLS and YYNGEE. CDR3 region: CASSITGDGSNQPQHF. The CDR3 coding sequence is TGTGCCAGCAGCATCACAGGGGACGGGAGCAATCAGCCCCAGCATTTT.

V and J are TRBV20-1 and TRBJ1-5, with D possibly matching TRBD1 (6 bases). Germline V gene lookup returns CDR1 DFQATT and CDR2 SNEGSKA (reference sequence). Trimming removed 2 bases from V and 1 base from J, with 12 bases in between. The CDR3 runs 15 residues. The CDR3 DNA reads as TGCAGTGCTAGAAAGGGGGGCCCGAGCAATCAGCCCCAGCATTTT. Amino acid sequence: CSARKGGPSNQPQHF.

The rearrangement uses TRBV19 and TRBJ1-2, with D possibly matching TRBD1 (6 bases). The germline V and J ends were trimmed by 5 bases and 6 bases, with 13 bases remaining between them. CDR1 is LNHDA, CDR2 SQIVND, per germline (reference sequence). The CDR3 loop spans 13 amino acids. The CDR3 here is CASSSHRADGYTF. The CDR3 region has the DNA TGTGCCAGTAGTTCCCACAGGGCGGATGGCTACACCTTC.

At least ten counts were recorded for this clonotype. The chain combines TRBV2 with TRBJ1-3; 7 nucleotides agree with TRBD1. V gave up 7 bases and J gave up 3 bases; unmatched junction bases: 12. CDR1 is SNHLY, CDR2 FYNNEI, per germline. There are 16 residues in the CDR3. The CDR3 spells CASTRGQNLFGNTIYF. DNA of the CDR3: TGTGCCAGCACTAGGGGACAGAATCTTTTTGGAAACACCATATATTTT.

This chain links TRBV2 with TRBJ2-7, with 7 bases identical to TRBD2. Judging by the DNA end, TRBJ2-1 fits better; the J call may be wrong. The CDR3 contains 12 residues. In germline, CDR1 is SNHLY, CDR2 FYNNEI. In DNA, the CDR3 is TGTGCCAGCCGTAGGGAGGGCAATGAGCAGTTCTTC. Its translation is CASRREGNEQFF.

The chain recombines TRBV12-3 or TRBV12-4 with TRBJ2-7; tentatively, D is TRBD1 (5 bases). V was trimmed by 5 bases and J by 3 bases, leaving 23 bases between them. CDR3 size: 17 residues. CDR3 DNA sequence: TGTGCCAGCAGTAGACGACAGAGTTCGACCCTTGTCTACGAGCAGTACTTC. Amino acids: CASSRRQSSTLVYEQYF.

This clonotype came up many times. CDR3 DNA sequence: TGTGCCAGTGGCGGACAGAGCGGAAACACCATATATTTT. Amino acids: CASGGQSGNTIYF. The rearrangement uses TRBV19 and TRBJ1-3; the D gene is possibly TRBD1 (6 bases). Trimming took 8 bases from V and 4 from J, leaving 12 bases between them. Germline CDR1 LNHDA, CDR2 SQIVND (reference sequence). The CDR3 sequence is 13 residues long.

This clonotype came up many times. The rearrangement uses TRBV5-1 and TRBJ2-6; D perhaps matches TRBD2 (5 bases). The CDR3 runs 17 residues. The germline CDR1 and CDR2 sequences are SGHRS and YFSETQ. The V and J ends lost 0 bases and 0 bases respectively, with 10 bases between them. The CDR3 loop is CASSLGSGISGANVLTF. CDR3 DNA sequence: TGCGCCAGCAGCTTGGGTTCGGGAATCTCTGGGGCCAACGTCCTGACTTTC.

The chain recombines TRBV12-3 or TRBV12-4 with TRBJ2-7; TRBD1 or TRBD2 may be the D gene (5 bases each). Trimming took off 6 bases at V and 10 bases at J, with 22 bases between the two ends. This CDR3 region has 14 residues. The CDR3 region has the DNA TGTGCCAGCAGCCTCCGGGACGTCCGATCTGAACAGTACTTC. This encodes CASSLRDVRSEQYF.

This clonotype came up a few times. The chain employs TRBV19 and TRBJ2-3; 7 bases are shared with TRBD2. The CDR3 extends over 12 amino acids. CDR1 and CDR2 (germline): LNHDA, SQIVND (reference sequence). Losses at the gene ends were 9 bases for V and 6 bases for J; bases not matched to a gene: 6. CDR3 nucleotide sequence: TGTGCCAGCGGACGGGGAGGGGATACGCAGTATTTT. It specifies CASGRGGDTQYF.

The rearrangement joins TRBV20-1 to TRBJ2-5; 9 bases fit TRBD2. V trimming: 3 bases; J trimming: 1 base; junction bases outside the gene matches: 9. Germline CDR1 DFQATT, CDR2 SNEGSKA (reference sequence). The CDR3 covers 16 residues. The CDR3 DNA follows: TGCAGTGCTAGCCAAGGAGCGGGAGGACCCCAAGAGACCCAGTACTTC. Amino acids: CSASQGAGGPQETQYF.

This clonotype was seen ten or more times. The rearrangement links TRBV7-6 to TRBJ1-5; perhaps TRBD1 as D (5 bases). From germline, CDR1 is SGHVS and CDR2 FNYEAQ. The CDR3 loop spans 16 amino acids. Trimming removed 0 bases from V and 7 bases from J, with 16 bases in between. The CDR3 loop reads CASSLAHQQADQPQHF. The DNA for the CDR3 is TGTGCCAGCAGCTTAGCGCATCAACAGGCGGACCAGCCCCAGCATTTT. The variable domain in full, with the rest retrieved from reference TRBV7-6 and TRBJ1-5, is GAGVSQSPRYKVTKRGQDVALRCDPISGHVSLYWYRQALGQGPEFLTYFNYEAQQDKSGLPNDRFSAERPEGSISTLTIQRTEQRDSAMYRCASSLAHQQADQPQHFGDGTRLSIL.

On this clonotype: Its ends do not fully match the called genes, so a read error is possible. The genes are TRBV2 and TRBJ2-6, with TRBD1 matching over 7 bases. The germline V gene has CDR1 SNHLY and CDR2 FYNNEI. The CDR3 extends over 12 amino acids. This chain's CDR3 is CASSAEGATEAF. The DNA for the CDR3 is TGTGCCAGCAGCGCCGAGGGGGCCACTGAAGCTTTC. Combining the CDR3 with reference TRBV2 and TRBJ2-6 gives the whole variable domain EPEVTQTPSHQVTQMGQEVILRCVPISNHLYFYWYRQILGQKVEFLVSFYNNEISEKSEIFDDQFSVERPDGSNFTLKIRSTKLEDSAMYFCASSAEGATEAFGAGSRLTVL.